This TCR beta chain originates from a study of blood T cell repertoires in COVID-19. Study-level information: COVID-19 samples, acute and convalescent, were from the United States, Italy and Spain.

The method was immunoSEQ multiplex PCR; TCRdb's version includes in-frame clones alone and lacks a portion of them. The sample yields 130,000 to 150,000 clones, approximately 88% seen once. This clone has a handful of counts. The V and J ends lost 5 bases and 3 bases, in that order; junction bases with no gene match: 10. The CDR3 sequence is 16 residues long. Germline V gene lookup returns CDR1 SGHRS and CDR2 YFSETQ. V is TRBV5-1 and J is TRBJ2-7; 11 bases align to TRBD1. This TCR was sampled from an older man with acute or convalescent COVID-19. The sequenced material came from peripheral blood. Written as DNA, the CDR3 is TGCGCCAGCAGTCGGTTCCCGGGACAGGGGGGCTACGAGCAGTACTTC. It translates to CASSRFPGQGGYEQYF.